Below, 30 T cell receptor beta chains from the same sample are listed, as sequenced in a study of blood T cell repertoires in COVID-19. Repertoires were generated with immunoSEQ multiplex PCR, while TCRdb's copy carries only in-frame clones and drops some. The sample gives 300,000 to 450,000 clones, 70% to 90% of which show up once; around 2.9% is in the top ten. Source material: peripheral blood. These receptors all stem from a human donor in a cohort sampled during active COVID-19.

CDR3 region: CASVPRPGGEYGYTF. The CDR3 DNA reads TGTGCCAGCGTCCCCAGGCCAGGGGGCGAATATGGCTACACCTTC. This rearrangement joins TRBV6-5 to TRBJ1-2, with TRBD1 identical over 8 bases. Germline V gene lookup returns CDR1 MNHEY and CDR2 SVGAGI. The junction had 13 bases not matched to a gene; V was cut back by 8 bases and J by 5 bases. The CDR3 has 15 amino acids.

V gene TRBV3-1 (or the pseudogene TRBV3-2) combines with J gene TRBJ2-5; possible D gene TRBD2, 5 bases. Trimming removed 4 bases from V and 5 bases from J, with 11 bases in between. The CDR3 runs to 13 residues. Germline CDR1 LGHDT, CDR2 YNNKEL (reference sequence). CDR3 residues: CASSRGRRETQYF. DNA for the CDR3: TGTGCCAGCAGCCGCGGACGGAGGGAGACCCAGTACTTC.

The gene calls are TRBV11-3 and TRBJ2-1; 9 bases line up with TRBD2. The CDR3 sequence is 15 residues long. Germline V lookup: CDR1 SGHNT, CDR2 YENEEA. V gave up 5 bases and J gave up 5 bases; unmatched junction bases: 7. This CDR3 reads CASSLGASGNNEQFF. In nucleotides, the CDR3 is TGTGCCAGCAGCCTAGGGGCTAGCGGGAACAATGAGCAGTTCTTC.

The V call is TRBV6-1, the J call TRBJ1-4; D is possibly TRBD1 (6 bases). CDR1 is MNHNS and CDR2 is SASEGT in the germline V gene. This CDR3 comprises 17 residues. Trimming stripped 3 bases from V and 6 bases from J, with 20 bases between. The CDR3 here is CASSDGGPHLRDEKLFF. Here the CDR3 DNA reads TGTGCCAGCAGTGACGGGGGGCCACATCTTCGAGATGAAAAACTGTTTTTT.

This sequence joins TRBV6-6 and TRBJ2-5, with 12 positions matching TRBD2. Germline loops: CDR1 MNHNY, CDR2 SVGAGI (reference sequence). This CDR3 is 16 amino acids long. The junction had 5 bases not matched to a gene; V was cut back by 5 bases and J by 1 base. CDR3 sequence reads: CASSRLAGEIQETQYF. The CDR3 bases are TGTGCCAGCAGTCGACTAGCGGGGGAAATCCAAGAGACCCAGTACTTC.

V gene TRBV5-1 combines with J gene TRBJ1-2; D not resolved. The CDR3 has 15 amino acids. Trimming cost V 4 bases and J 3 bases, with 16 bases left between them. Germline V gene data show CDR1 as SGHRS and CDR2 as YFSETQ. CDR3 sequence: CASSRDTYQDYGYTF. CDR3 sequence (DNA): TGCGCCAGCAGCCGTGACACATACCAAGACTATGGCTACACCTTC.

This clone showed up just a few times. The chain employs TRBV7-2 and TRBJ1-1; possible D gene TRBD1, 6 bases. V was cut by 1 base and J by 10 bases, with 22 bases left in between. The CDR3 has 16 residues. The germline CDR1 and CDR2 sequences are SGHTA and FQGNSA. The CDR3 here is CASSLEGGGGFGGAFF. The DNA for the CDR3 is TGTGCCAGCAGCTTAGAAGGGGGTGGTGGTTTCGGTGGAGCTTTCTTT.

V and J are TRBV6-1 and TRBJ1-1, with 8 bases aligning to TRBD1. Looked up from germline, CDR1 is MNHNS and CDR2 is SASEGT. V shed 1 base and J 6 bases; nucleotides not matched to a gene: 13. CDR3 length: 17 amino acids. The chain's CDR3 is CASSEVPRDRPFAEAFF. The CDR3 region has the DNA TGTGCCAGCAGTGAAGTACCCCGGGACAGGCCCTTCGCTGAAGCTTTCTTT.

A few counts support this clone. The V call is TRBV6-5, the J call TRBJ1-1; D is perhaps TRBD1 (6 bases). Germline CDR1 is MNHEY and CDR2 is SVGAGI. Deletions cut 6 bases from V and 1 base from J, with 9 bases between. This CDR3 comprises 13 residues. DNA for the CDR3: TGTGCCAGCAGGGACAGATCGAACACTGAAGCTTTCTTT. Its translation: CASRDRSNTEAFF.

The chain carries TRBV30 and TRBJ1-3, with D uncertain. Trimming removed 0 bases at V and 4 bases at J, with 10 bases between. In germline, CDR1 is GTSNPN, CDR2 SVGIG (reference sequence). The CDR3 runs 14 residues. CDR3 bases: TGTGCCTGGAGTGTGGGCTCCCGAGGAAACACCATATATTTT. It translates to CAWSVGSRGNTIYF. Using reference TRBV30 and TRBJ1-3 for the parts outside the CDR3, the full variable domain is SQTIHQWPATLVQPVGSPLSLECTVEGTSNPNLYWYRQAAGRGLQLLFYSVGIGQISSEVPQNLSASRPQDRQFILSSKKLLLSDSGFYLCAWSVGSRGNTIYFGEGSWLTVV.

The CDR3 region is CASSLRQLNTGELFF. CDR3 nucleotides: TGCGCCAGCAGCTTGCGTCAACTAAACACCGGGGAGCTGTTTTTT. This chain uses TRBV5-1 with TRBJ2-2; D unresolved. The CDR3 consists of 15 residues. Germline CDR1 SGHRS, CDR2 YFSETQ. Trimming shortened V by 1 base and J by 2 bases, and 9 bases separated the two germline ends.

The chain carries TRBV19 and TRBJ1-1; 7 positions agree with TRBD1. V shed 7 bases, J shed 1 base, and the junction held 3 bases outside the gene matches. The germline CDR1 and CDR2 sequences are LNHDA and SQIVND (reference sequence). The length of the CDR3 is 13 residues. The CDR3 DNA sequence: TGTGCCAGTAACCCAGGGGGGAACACTGAAGCTTTCTTT. Its protein product is CASNPGGNTEAFF.

This chain's CDR3 is CASSFRGWSGANVLTF. The CDR3 nucleotides are TGTGCCAGCAGCTTTCGGGGGTGGTCTGGGGCCAACGTCCTGACTTTC. J is TRBJ2-6 and V is TRBV5-8; a possible D gene is TRBD2 (6 bases). CDR3 size: 16 residues. From germline, CDR1 is SGHTS and CDR2 YDEGEE. The V end was cut by 2 bases, the J end by 1 base, with 10 bases between.

The V and J genes are TRBV25-1 and TRBJ1-2; 9 positions match TRBD1. There are 15 residues in the CDR3. V dropped 2 bases and J dropped 8; count of bases not matched to a gene: 9. CDR1 and CDR2 from the germline V gene are MGHDK and SYGVNS. The CDR3 bases are TGTGCCAGCAGTGAAGCTGGGAGGGACAGGGAGGGCTACACCTTC. The encoded protein is CASSEAGRDREGYTF.

This chain joins TRBV4-2 and TRBJ2-2; no clear D. The CDR3 contains 14 residues. Trimming pared 5 bases from V and 3 bases from J, leaving 10 bases between. CDR1 is LGHNA, CDR2 YNFKEQ, per germline. CDR3 coding DNA: TGTGCCAGCAGCGAAATGGTAGACACCGGGGAGCTGTTTTTT. It specifies CASSEMVDTGELFF.

The rearrangement joins TRBV3-1 (or the pseudogene TRBV3-2) to TRBJ1-1, with 7 positions matching TRBD1. V was pared by 4 bases and J by 1 base, with 3 bases of the junction left unmatched. The germline CDR1 and CDR2 sequences are LGHDT and YNNKEL (reference sequence). This CDR3 region has 14 residues. The CDR3 DNA is TGTGCCAGCAGCCCCCAGGGGGGGAACACTGAAGCTTTCTTT. Translation: CASSPQGGNTEAFF.

The V gene is TRBV7-6, the J gene TRBJ2-2; no clear D gene. CDR3 length: 17 residues. V was cut by 5 bases and J by 0 bases, with 16 bases left in between. Germline V CDR1 and CDR2: SGHVS, FNYEAQ. The CDR3 loop reads CASSLLPPGANTGELFF. In DNA, the CDR3 is TGTGCCAGCAGCCTGCTCCCTCCAGGCGCGAACACCGGGGAGCTGTTTTTT.

The chain employs TRBV18 and TRBJ2-7; 7 bases are a match to TRBD2. Trimming at V came to 1 base and at J to 5 bases, leaving 11 bases not matched to a gene. CDR3 length: 16 amino acids. Looked up from germline, CDR1 is KGHSH and CDR2 is LQKENI. CDR3 residues: CASSPLSAGANNEQYF. The CDR3 nucleotides read TGTGCCAGCTCACCACTCTCGGCGGGAGCAAACAACGAGCAGTACTTC.

This clone turned up a few times. The chain uses TRBV30 and TRBJ2-3; 11 bases are a match to TRBD2. V was clipped by 8 bases and J by 1 base; unmatched bases: 5. In germline, CDR1 is GTSNPN, CDR2 SVGIG (reference sequence). The CDR3 runs to 14 residues. The DNA of the CDR3 is TGTGCCGCCACACTAGCGGGGGGCACAGATACGCAGTATTTT. As protein: CAATLAGGTDTQYF. The full variable domain, with the rest looked up from reference TRBV30 and TRBJ2-3, is SQTIHQWPATLVQPVGSPLSLECTVEGTSNPNLYWYRQAAGRGLQLLFYSVGIGQISSEVPQNLSASRPQDRQFILSSKKLLLSDSGFYLCAATLAGGTDTQYFGPGTRLTVL.

In the case of this clone: This CDR3 is also generated by other DNA sequences in the sample. The rearrangement links TRBV3-1 (or the pseudogene TRBV3-2) to TRBJ1-1; D may be TRBD1 (6 bases). The germline gives CDR1 LGHDT, CDR2 YNNKEL (reference sequence). CDR3 size: 13 residues. V shed 0 bases and J shed 5 bases, with 7 bases lying between them. Here the CDR3 reads CASSQDRGTEAFF. The CDR3 DNA reads TGTGCCAGCAGCCAAGACAGGGGTACTGAAGCTTTCTTT.

The CDR3 reads CASSLTSGRGQYF. CDR3 coding DNA: TGTGCCAGTAGCCTAACGTCAGGGCGGGGGCAGTATTTT. The J gene is TRBJ2-3, the V gene TRBV19; D possibly corresponds to TRBD2 (6 bases). The V gene's germline CDR1 is LNHDA and CDR2 SQIVND (reference sequence). Trimming removed 6 bases from V and 11 bases from J, with 18 bases in between. This CDR3 is 13 amino acids long.

The CDR3 spells CASSLLRDRSEAFF. DNA for the CDR3: TGTGCCAGCAGCTTACTACGGGACAGGTCTGAAGCTTTCTTT. The genes are TRBV7-9 and TRBJ1-1; 8 positions agree with TRBD1. The CDR3 totals 14 residues. J was trimmed by 6 bases and V by 2 bases; bases with no gene match: 5. The V gene's germline CDR1 is SEHNR and CDR2 FQNEAQ (reference sequence).

The rearrangement links TRBV7-3 to TRBJ2-1; unclear D gene. Germline-derived CDR1 and CDR2 are SGHTA and FQGTGA. The CDR3 length is 13 residues. With 6 bases removed from V and 6 bases from J, the gap between germline ends came to 12 bases. DNA for the CDR3: TGTGCCAGCAGTATCGAGGTGTCCAATGAGCAGTTCTTC. It is translated as CASSIEVSNEQFF.

The chain joins TRBV4-2 to TRBJ2-5; D ambiguous. The CDR3 contains 12 residues. Germline V CDR1 and CDR2: LGHNA, YNFKEQ. Trimming shortened V by 1 base and J by 7 bases, and 7 bases separated the two germline ends. For the CDR3, the DNA is TGTGCCAGCAGCCAAGGATCCGGGACCCAGTACTTC. Protein product: CASSQGSGTQYF.

The chain recombines TRBV18 with TRBJ1-3; 8 nucleotides align to TRBD1. The trim removed 3 bases at V and 0 bases at J, leaving 10 bases unmatched. This CDR3 is built from 18 residues. Germline V gene lookup returns CDR1 KGHSH and CDR2 LQKENI. The CDR3 here is CASSPGQVKTYSGNTIYF. The CDR3 DNA reads as TGTGCCAGCTCACCGGGACAGGTGAAAACTTACTCTGGAAACACCATATATTTT.

V usage is TRBV30 and J usage is TRBJ1-5; 7 bases agree with TRBD1. The V gene end was trimmed by 0 bases and the J gene end by 3 bases; junction bases not matched to a gene: 5. This CDR3 spans 15 amino acids. The germline CDR1 and CDR2 sequences are GTSNPN and SVGIG (reference sequence). The CDR3 sequence: CAWSVKGADNQPQHF. CDR3 sequence (DNA): TGTGCCTGGAGTGTAAAGGGGGCCGACAATCAGCCCCAGCATTTT.

The chain uses TRBV5-6 and TRBJ1-2; D not resolved. Germline lookup yields CDR1 SGHDT and CDR2 YYEEEE. V gave up 0 bases and J gave up 2 bases, with 5 bases separating them. The CDR3 has 13 residues. CDR3 DNA sequence: TGTGCCAGCAGCTTGGCGTCGAACTATGGCTACACCTTC. It encodes CASSLASNYGYTF.

The rearrangement uses TRBV11-1 and TRBJ2-5; maybe TRBD1 (5 bases). Deletions cut 1 base from V and 6 bases from J, with 9 bases between. The germline gives CDR1 SGHAT, CDR2 FQDESV (reference sequence). The CDR3 length is 13 residues. CDR3 sequence: CASSLEGVQTQYF. The CDR3 coding sequence is TGTGCCAGCAGCTTAGAAGGGGTGCAGACCCAGTACTTC.

The chain employs TRBV3-1 (or the pseudogene TRBV3-2) and TRBJ1-1, with 7 bases identical to TRBD1. CDR3 length equals 21 residues. Per the germline V gene, CDR1 is LGHDT and CDR2 is YNNKEL (reference sequence). The ends lost 0 bases at V and 3 bases at J; junction bases unmatched: 22. CDR3 in amino acids: CASSQDNLNGRVYRGHTEAFF. Here the CDR3 DNA reads TGTGCCAGCAGCCAAGATAATCTTAACGGACGGGTGTACAGGGGACACACTGAAGCTTTCTTT.

CDR3 nucleotide sequence: TGTGCCAGCAGCTTGATCGGGACTCCTGCTCGCGAGCAGTACTTC. This sequence encodes CASSLIGTPAREQYF. The chain joins TRBV5-4 to TRBJ2-7, with D possibly TRBD2 on 6 matching bases. CDR3 length equals 15 residues. The V gene lost 1 base and the J gene lost 6 bases, with 17 bases spanning the gap. Germline V CDR1 and CDR2: SGHNT, YYREEE (reference sequence).